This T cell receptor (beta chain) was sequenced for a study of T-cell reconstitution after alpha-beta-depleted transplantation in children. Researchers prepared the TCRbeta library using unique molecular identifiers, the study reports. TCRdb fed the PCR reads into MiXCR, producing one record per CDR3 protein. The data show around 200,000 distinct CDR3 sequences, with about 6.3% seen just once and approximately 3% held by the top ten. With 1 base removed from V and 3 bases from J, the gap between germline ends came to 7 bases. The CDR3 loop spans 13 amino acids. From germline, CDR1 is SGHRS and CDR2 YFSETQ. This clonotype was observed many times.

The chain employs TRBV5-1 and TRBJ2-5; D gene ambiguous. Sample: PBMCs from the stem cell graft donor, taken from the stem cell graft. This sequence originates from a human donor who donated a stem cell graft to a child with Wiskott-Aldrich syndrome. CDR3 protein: CASSLRGEETQYF. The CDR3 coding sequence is TGCGCCAGCAGCTTGAGAGGAGAAGAGACCCAGTACTTC.